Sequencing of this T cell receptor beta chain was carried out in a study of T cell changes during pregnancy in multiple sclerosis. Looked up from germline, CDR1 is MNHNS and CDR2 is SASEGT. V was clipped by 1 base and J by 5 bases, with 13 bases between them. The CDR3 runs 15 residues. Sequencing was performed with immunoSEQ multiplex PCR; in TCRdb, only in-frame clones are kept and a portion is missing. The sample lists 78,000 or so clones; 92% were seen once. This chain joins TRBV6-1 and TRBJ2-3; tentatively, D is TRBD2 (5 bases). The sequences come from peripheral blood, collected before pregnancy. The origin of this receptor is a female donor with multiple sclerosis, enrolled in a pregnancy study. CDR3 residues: CASSEVSGPGDTQYF. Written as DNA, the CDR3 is TGTGCCAGCAGTGAAGTGAGCGGCCCAGGAGATACGCAGTATTTT.